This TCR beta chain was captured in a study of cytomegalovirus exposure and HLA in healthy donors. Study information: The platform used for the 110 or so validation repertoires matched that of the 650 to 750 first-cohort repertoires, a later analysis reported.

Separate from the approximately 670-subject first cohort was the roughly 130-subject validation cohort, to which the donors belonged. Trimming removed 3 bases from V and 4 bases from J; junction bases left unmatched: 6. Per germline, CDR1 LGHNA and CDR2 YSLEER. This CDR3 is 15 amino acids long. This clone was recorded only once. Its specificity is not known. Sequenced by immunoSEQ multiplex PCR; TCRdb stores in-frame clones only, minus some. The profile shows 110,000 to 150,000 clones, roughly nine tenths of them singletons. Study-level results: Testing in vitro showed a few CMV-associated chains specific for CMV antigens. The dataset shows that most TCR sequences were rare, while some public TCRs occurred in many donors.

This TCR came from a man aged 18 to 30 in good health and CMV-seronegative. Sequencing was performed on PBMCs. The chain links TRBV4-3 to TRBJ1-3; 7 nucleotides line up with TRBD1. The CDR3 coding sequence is TGCGCCAGCAGCCAGGTCAGGGGGTCGGGAAACACCATATATTTT. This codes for CASSQVRGSGNTIYF.